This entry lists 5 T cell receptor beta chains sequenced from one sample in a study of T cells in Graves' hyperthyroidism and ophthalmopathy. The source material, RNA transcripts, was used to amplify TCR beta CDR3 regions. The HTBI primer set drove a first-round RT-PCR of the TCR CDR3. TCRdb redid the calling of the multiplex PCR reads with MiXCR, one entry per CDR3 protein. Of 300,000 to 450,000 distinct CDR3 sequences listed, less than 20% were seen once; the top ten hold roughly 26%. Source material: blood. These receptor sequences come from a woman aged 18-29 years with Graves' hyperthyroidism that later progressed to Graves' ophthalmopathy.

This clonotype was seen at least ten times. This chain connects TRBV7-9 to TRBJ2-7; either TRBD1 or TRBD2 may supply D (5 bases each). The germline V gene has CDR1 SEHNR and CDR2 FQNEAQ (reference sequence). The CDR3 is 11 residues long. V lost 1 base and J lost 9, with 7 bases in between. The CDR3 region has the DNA TGTGCCAGCAGCTTAGAGGGGAGGCAGTACTTC. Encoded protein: CASSLEGRQYF. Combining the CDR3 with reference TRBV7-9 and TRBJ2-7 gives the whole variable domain DTGVSQNPRHKITKRGQNVTFRCDPISEHNRLYWYRQTLGQGPEFLTYFQNEAQLEKSRLLSDRFSAERPKGSFSTLEIQRTEQGDSAMYLCASSLEGRQYFGPGTRLTVT.

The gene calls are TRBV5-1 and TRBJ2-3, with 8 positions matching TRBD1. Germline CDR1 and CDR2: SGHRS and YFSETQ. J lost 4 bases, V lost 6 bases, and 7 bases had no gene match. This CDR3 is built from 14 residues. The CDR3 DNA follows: TGCGCCAGCATCCCGACAGGGGTGCCAGATACGCAGTATTTT. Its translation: CASIPTGVPDTQYF.

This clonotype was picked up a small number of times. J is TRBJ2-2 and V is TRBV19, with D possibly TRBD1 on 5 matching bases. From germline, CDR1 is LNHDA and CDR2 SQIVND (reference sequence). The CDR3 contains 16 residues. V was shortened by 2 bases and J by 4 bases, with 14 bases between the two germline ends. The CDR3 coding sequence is TGTGCCAGTAGTATAATAGGGGCGCATGGCACCGGGGAGCTGTTTTTT. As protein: CASSIIGAHGTGELFF.

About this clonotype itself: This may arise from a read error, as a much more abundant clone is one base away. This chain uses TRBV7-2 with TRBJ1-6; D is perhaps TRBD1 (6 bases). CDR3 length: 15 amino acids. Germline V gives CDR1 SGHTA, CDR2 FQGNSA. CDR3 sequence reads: CASSLDRTDNSPPHF. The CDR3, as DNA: TGTGCCAGCAGCTTAGACCGGACAGATAATTCACCCCCCCACTTT.

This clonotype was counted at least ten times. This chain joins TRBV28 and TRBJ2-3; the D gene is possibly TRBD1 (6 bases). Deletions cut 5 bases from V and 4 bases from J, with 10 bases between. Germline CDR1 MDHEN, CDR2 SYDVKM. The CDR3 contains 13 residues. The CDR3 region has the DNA TGTGCCAGCAGTCAGGGGCTCCCAGATACGCAGTATTTT. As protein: CASSQGLPDTQYF. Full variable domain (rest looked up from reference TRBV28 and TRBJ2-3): DVKVTQSSRYLVKRTGEKVFLECVQDMDHENMFWYRQDPGLGLRLIYFSYDVKMKEKGDIPEGYSVSREKKERFSLILESASTNQTSMYLCASSQGLPDTQYFGPGTRLTVL.